Listed below are T cell receptor beta chains from one sample, sequenced in a study of blood T cell repertoires in COVID-19. Here immunoSEQ multiplex PCR was the method, and the copy in TCRdb shows in-frame clones only, minus some. Seen here are 140,000 to 150,000 clones, just under 85% observed once, and the top ten hold 2.5% to 3%. Specimen: peripheral blood. The source is a woman in her thirties or forties with active or convalescent COVID-19. CDR3s include the opening cysteine and the closing phenylalanine or tryptophan. Each record gives: clone size, V gene, D gene, J gene, CDR3 DNA, CDR3 protein. D genes are given only for firm matches. Clone size is not always given. Where it is, it says once, few, many or a class for expanded clones.

>NA|TRBV11-2|TRBD2|TRBJ2-3
TGTGCCAGCAGCTTCCTAGCGGGGGCTACGGATACGCAGTATTTT
CASSFLAGATDTQYF
>NA|TRBV11-2|TRBD2|TRBJ2-4
TGTGCCAGCAGCCACCGCGGGGGAGAAAACATTCAGTACTTC
CASSHRGGENIQYF
>NA|TRBV18|NA|TRBJ1-5
TGTGCCAGCTCACCAAGAGGGCAGCCCCAGCATTTT
CASSPRGQPQHF
>NA|TRBV4-1|TRBD2|TRBJ2-3
TGCGCCAGCAGCCAAGGTGGTTGGGCGGGGGGGCGCGATACGCAGTATTTT
CASSQGGWAGGRDTQYF
>NA|TRBV11-2|TRBD1|TRBJ1-3
TGTGCCAGCAGCTCGGCCGGGACAGAATCCGGAAACACCATATATTTT
CASSSAGTESGNTIYF
>NA|TRBV10-1|TRBD2|TRBJ2-3
TGCGCCAGCAGTGGACTAGCGGGGGACACAGATACGCAGTATTTT
CASSGLAGDTDTQYF
>NA|TRBV7-9|TRBD1|TRBJ2-1
TGTGCCAGCAGCGTCTCACAGGGGGCAAGAGAGCAGTTCTTC
CASSVSQGAREQFF
>once|TRBV18|TRBD1|TRBJ2-5
TGTGCCAGCTCGCGAAATTCGCCGGGACAGGGGAGAAAAGAGACCCAGTACTTC
CASSRNSPGQGRKETQYF
>NA|TRBV5-8|NA|TRBJ1-2
TGTGCCAGCAGCACCAATCCTAACTCGGGCTATGGCTACACCTTC
CASSTNPNSGYGYTF
>NA|TRBV6-6|NA|TRBJ2-7
TGTGCCAGCAGCCTAACCCCCCTGGGCACGGAGTCTTGGGAGTCCTACGAGCAGTACTTC
CASSLTPLGTESWESYEQYF
>NA|TRBV24-1|TRBD1|TRBJ2-7
TGTGCCACCAGTGATCCCCGGGACAGGACCTACGAGCAGTACTTC
CATSDPRDRTYEQYF
>NA|TRBV5-4|NA|TRBJ1-1
TGTGCCAGCAGCTTGACCGGCACTGAAGCTTTCTTT
CASSLTGTEAFF
>NA|TRBV13|NA|TRBJ1-1
TGTGCCAGCAGTTACGGACTTACGAACACTGAAGCTTTCTTT
CASSYGLTNTEAFF
>NA|TRBV27|NA|TRBJ1-1
TGTGCCAGCAGTTCCCCTAGGGGCAGGGGGAACACTGAAGCTTTCTTT
CASSSPRGRGNTEAFF
>once|TRBV4-3|NA|TRBJ1-2
TGCGCCAGCAGCCAAGATGGGCGGCAGGGCGCCTATGGCTACACCTTC
CASSQDGRQGAYGYTF
>NA|TRBV7-2|TRBD1|TRBJ1-2
TGTGCCAGCAGCTTAGGAAGGACAGGCTATGGCTACACCTTC
CASSLGRTGYGYTF
>NA|TRBV10-3|TRBD1|TRBJ1-5
TGTGCCATCAGTGAGAGGACAGGGAAGCAGCCCCAGCATTTT
CAISERTGKQPQHF
>NA|TRBV5-1|NA|TRBJ2-3
TGCGCCAGCAGGTCCTCAGATACGCAGTATTTT
CASRSSDTQYF
>NA|TRBV5-4|TRBD2|TRBJ2-5
TGTGCCAGCAGCTTGGGTCGGACTAGCGGGGAGACCCAGTACTTC
CASSLGRTSGETQYF
>few|TRBV27|NA|TRBJ1-1
TGTGCCAGCAGTTTATTGTTTAAGGGGACTGAAGCTTTCTTT
CASSLLFKGTEAFF
>NA|TRBV5-1|TRBD1|TRBJ1-2
TGCGCCAGCAGCTTGGGGCAGGGGGGCCGGAACGGCTACACCTTC
CASSLGQGGRNGYTF
>NA|TRBV30|TRBD1|TRBJ1-1
TGTGCCTGGGCCAGGGGGATATTCACTGAAGCTTTCTTT
CAWARGIFTEAFF
>once|TRBV5-4|NA|TRBJ1-3
TGTGCCAGCAGCTTGCGTGCTGGAAACACCATATATTTT
CASSLRAGNTIYF
>NA|TRBV28|TRBD1|TRBJ1-1
TGTGCCAGCAGTTCCACAGGGGGTCGAGGGGCTGAAGCTTTCTTT
CASSSTGGRGAEAFF
>NA|TRBV15|NA|TRBJ2-2
TGTGCCACCAGCAGAGACATAGCTGGGAGCACCGGGGAGCTGTTTTTT
CATSRDIAGSTGELFF
>NA|TRBV9|NA|TRBJ2-7
TGTGCCAGCAGCGTAGCTCCCGGGGACTTTGGCGAGCAGTACTTC
CASSVAPGDFGEQYF
>NA|TRBV18|NA|TRBJ2-5
TGTGCCAGCTCACCCACGACAGTCCAAGAGACCCAGTACTTC
CASSPTTVQETQYF
>NA|TRBV10-3|TRBD1|TRBJ1-1
TGTGCCATCAGTGACTCCGACAGGGTGGTAAGGAACACTGAAGCTTTCTTT
CAISDSDRVVRNTEAFF
>few|TRBV5-1|NA|TRBJ2-7
TGCGCCAGCAGCTTAAAATTTTGGTCGGGCTACGAGCAGTACTTC
CASSLKFWSGYEQYF
>NA|TRBV6-6|NA|TRBJ1-3
TGTGCCAGCAGTCCTCGCCCGGGGGTCGGGTCTGGAAACACCATATATTTT
CASSPRPGVGSGNTIYF
>few|TRBV7-2|TRBD2|TRBJ2-3
TGTGCCAGCAGCTTAGCGCGGGAGGCAGATACGCAGTATTTT
CASSLAREADTQYF
>NA|TRBV2|NA|TRBJ2-1
TGTGCCAGCAGCTATCGGACAGAATACAATGAGCAGTTCTTC
CASSYRTEYNEQFF
>NA|TRBV19|TRBD1|TRBJ1-5
TGTGCCAGTAGTATAGACCCGGACAGGGCTAGCTATAGCAATCAGCCCCAGCATTTT
CASSIDPDRASYSNQPQHF
>NA|TRBV28|TRBD1|TRBJ1-3
TGTGCCAGCAGTGGACAGGGGGTCTATAGGGACACCATATATTTT
CASSGQGVYRDTIYF
>NA|TRBV7-9|NA|TRBJ1-5
TGTGCCAGCAGCTTAGCTGCGCGGGGGGCGTCGGTTGGCAATCAGCCCCAGCATTTT
CASSLAARGASVGNQPQHF
>NA|TRBV7-9|NA|TRBJ1-1
TGTGCCAGCAGCTTAGGCCAGGGGGCTTTCTTT
CASSLGQGAFF
>NA|TRBV18|TRBD2|TRBJ2-1
TGTGCCAGCTCCCGGACTAGCGGGAGTAAACACAATGAGCAGTTCTTC
CASSRTSGSKHNEQFF
>NA|TRBV4-1|NA|TRBJ2-7
TGCGCCAGCAGCCAAGGCGGGAACTCCTACGAGCAGTACTTC
CASSQGGNSYEQYF
>NA|TRBV5-1|TRBD2|TRBJ2-7
TGCGCCAGCAGCCAGACCGGGACTAGCTTAGAAGAGCAGTACTTC
CASSQTGTSLEEQYF
>NA|TRBV27|TRBD1|TRBJ1-2
TGTGCCAGCAGTCCGGACAGGGGAAGCTATGGCTACACCTTC
CASSPDRGSYGYTF
>NA|TRBV4-1|NA|TRBJ2-4
TGCGCCAGCAGTTCCTCGGGCAGGGGCTCCTTAGCCAAAAACATTCAGTACTTC
CASSSSGRGSLAKNIQYF
>NA|TRBV18|NA|TRBJ1-3
TGTGCCAGCTCACCACAGGGTACAGGAGGAAACACCATATATTTT
CASSPQGTGGNTIYF
>NA|TRBV7-6|TRBD2|TRBJ2-2
TGTGCCAGCAGCGAGAGCGGGATCAACACCGGGGAGCTGTTTTTT
CASSESGINTGELFF
>NA|TRBV20-1|NA|TRBJ1-1
TGCAGTGCAGGCCCCGCGAGGAAAGCTTTCTTT
CSAGPARKAFF
>NA|TRBV3-1/TRBV3-2|TRBD2|TRBJ2-1
TGTGCCAGCAGCCAAGTGGGACTAGCGGGGAGGAGGGTCAATGAGCAGTTCTTC
CASSQVGLAGRRVNEQFF
>few|TRBV6-1|NA|TRBJ1-4
TGTGCCAGCAGTGAAGCGGGGTCCAGGGGTGAAAAACTGTTTTTT
CASSEAGSRGEKLFF
>NA|TRBV5-1|NA|TRBJ2-2
TGCGCCAGCAGCCCGCAGGGGGGCTGGACCGGGGAGCTGTTTTTT
CASSPQGGWTGELFF
>NA|TRBV5-8|NA|TRBJ1-4
TGTGCCAGCAGCTTGGTTCAGGGTAATGAAAAACTGTTTTTT
CASSLVQGNEKLFF
>few|TRBV2|NA|TRBJ1-5
TGTGCCAGCAGGCGTTTAAATACAGGCAATCAGCCCCAGCATTTT
CASRRLNTGNQPQHF